The 5 T cell receptor beta chains in this list originate from one sample, sequenced in a study of molecular identifiers for immune sequencing clone quantification. A single record per CDR3 protein comes from TCRdb applying MiXCR to the PCR reads. Of approximately 680,000 distinct CDR3 sequences in the sample, roughly 25% are singletons; the top ten hold 0.75% to 0.8%. The specimen sequenced was naive CD8+ T cells from blood, with Jurkat cell RNA spiked in. Subset given: FACS-sorted CD8+CD4-CCR7+CD45RA+ naive T cells. Receptors were obtained from a human donor in good health. Some libraries in this study had Jurkat cell RNA spiked in.

Of note for this clonotype: Possible read error: a much larger clone is one base away. The J gene is TRBJ2-5, the V gene TRBV2; D is tentatively TRBD1 or TRBD2 (7 bases each). There are 16 residues in the CDR3. Germline CDR1 is SNHLY and CDR2 is FYNNEI. This CDR3 reads CACSEAGTAIQETQYF. The CDR3 nucleotides read TGTGCCTGCAGTGAAGCGGGGACAGCGATCCAAGAGACCCAGTACTTC.

Comment on this clonotype: Compared with germline, one end of the junction differs, possibly owing to a read error. The V call is TRBV4-1, the J call TRBJ2-5; D is uncertain. Germline V gene sequence: CDR1 MGHRA, CDR2 YSYEKL. The CDR3 has 14 amino acids. Here the CDR3 reads CASSQTPVGEAQYF. The CDR3 nucleotides are TGCGCCAGCAGCCAGACCCCCGTAGGAGAGGCCCAGTACTTC.

This clonotype was observed many times. This chain links TRBV20-1 with TRBJ2-7, with no clear D. There are 10 residues in the CDR3. Germline CDR1 DFQATT, CDR2 SNEGSKA (reference sequence). V lost 5 bases and J lost 4, with 6 bases in between. DNA for the CDR3: TGCAGTGCTTATGCGTACGAGCAGTACTTC. It codes for CSAYAYEQYF.

The chain uses TRBV20-1 and TRBJ1-1, with D possibly matching TRBD1 (5 bases). The V and J ends lost 2 bases and 1 base respectively, with 14 bases between them. The CDR3 is 15 amino acids. Germline lookup yields CDR1 DFQATT and CDR2 SNEGSKA (reference sequence). The CDR3 DNA follows: TGCAGTGCTAGACCAATCTACGGGACGAACACTGAAGCTTTCTTT. This translates into CSARPIYGTNTEAFF.

With respect to this clonotype: Sequence at one end of the junction differs from germline and may be a read error. Here the CDR3 reads CVSSLEAGGDTQYF. CDR3 DNA: TGTGTCAGCAGCTTAGAGGCCGGCGGGGATACGCAGTATTTT. The chain uses TRBV11-2 and TRBJ2-3, with a tentative D call TRBD2 (5 bases). Per germline, CDR1 SGHAT and CDR2 FQNNGV. There are 14 residues in the CDR3. Looking up the rest from reference TRBV11-2 and TRBJ2-3 gives the full variable domain: EAGVAQSPRYKIIEKRQSVAFWCNPISGHATLYWYQQILGQGPKLLIQFQNNGVVDDSQLPKDRFSAERLKGVDSTLKIQPAKLEDSAVYLCVSSLEAGGDTQYFGPGTRLTVL.